This T cell receptor beta chain was sequenced for a study of radiotherapy plus CTLA-4 blockade in lung cancer. Sequencing was performed with immunoSEQ multiplex PCR; in TCRdb, only in-frame clones are kept and a portion is missing. The sample includes roughly 63,000 clones, about 72% seen only once; the top ten take about 8%. The sequence was obtained from a human donor with non-small cell lung cancer whose response to radiotherapy plus ipilimumab could not be evaluated. The specimen was peripheral blood, collected from a patient treated with radiotherapy plus ipilimumab.

The CDR3 DNA is TGCGCCAGCAGCCTAGTCTGGGTAGAGGACGAGCAGTACTTC. As protein: CASSLVWVEDEQYF. The chain employs TRBV5-1 and TRBJ2-7; no clear D gene. The V end was cut by 4 bases, the J end by 5 bases, with 16 bases between. The CDR3 spans 14 residues. Per the germline V gene, CDR1 is SGHRS and CDR2 is YFSETQ.